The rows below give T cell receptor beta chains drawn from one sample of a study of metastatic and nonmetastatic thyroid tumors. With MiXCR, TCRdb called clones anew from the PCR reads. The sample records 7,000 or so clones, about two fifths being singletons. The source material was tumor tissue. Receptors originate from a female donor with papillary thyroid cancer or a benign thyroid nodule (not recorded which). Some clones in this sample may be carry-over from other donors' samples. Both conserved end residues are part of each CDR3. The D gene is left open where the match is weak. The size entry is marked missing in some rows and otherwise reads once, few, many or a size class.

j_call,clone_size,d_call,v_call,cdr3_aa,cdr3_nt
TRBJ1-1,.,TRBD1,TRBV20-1,CSASNRGGEAFF,TGCAGTGCCTCCAACAGGGGAGGTGAAGCTTTCTTT
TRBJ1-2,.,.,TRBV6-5,CASSYDAMGVNGYTF,TGTGCCAGCAGTTACGATGCGATGGGGGTGAATGGCTACACCTTC
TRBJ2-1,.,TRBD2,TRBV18,CASSPTAGEQFF,TGTGCCAGCTCGCCAACAGCGGGAGAGCAGTTCTTC
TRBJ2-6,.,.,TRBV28,CASSLQGHSGANVLTF,TGTGCCAGCAGTTTGCAGGGCCACTCTGGGGCCAACGTCCTGACTTTC
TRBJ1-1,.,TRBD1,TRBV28,CASTLPPGQGYTEAFF,TGTGCCAGCACTCTCCCTCCGGGACAGGGGTACACTGAAGCTTTCTTT
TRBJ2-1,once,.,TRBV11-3,CASSPINSVGEQFF,TGTGCCAGCAGCCCGATTAATAGTGTTGGCGAGCAGTTCTTC
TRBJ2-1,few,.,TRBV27,CASSLLDEQFF,TGTGCCAGCAGTTTACTCGATGAGCAGTTCTTC
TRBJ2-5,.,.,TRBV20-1,CSASGDQETQYF,TGCAGTGCTAGCGGGGACCAAGAGACCCAGTACTTC
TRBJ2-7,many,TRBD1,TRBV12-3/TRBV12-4,CASSPGTGAYEQYF,TGTGCCAGCAGTCCGGGGACAGGGGCCTACGAGCAGTACTTC
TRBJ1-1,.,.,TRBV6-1,CASRPQVGNTEAFF,TGTGCCAGCAGACCTCAAGTGGGGAACACTGAAGCTTTCTTT
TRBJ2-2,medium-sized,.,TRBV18,CASIGGRNTGELFF,TGTGCCAGCATCGGGGGTAGGAACACCGGGGAGCTGTTTTTT
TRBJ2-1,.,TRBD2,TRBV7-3,CASSTGTSGKNEQFF,TGTGCCAGCAGCACCGGGACTAGCGGGAAAAATGAGCAGTTCTTC
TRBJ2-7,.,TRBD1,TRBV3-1,CASSRTGLEQYF,TGTGCCAGCAGCCGGACAGGGCTTGAGCAGTACTTC
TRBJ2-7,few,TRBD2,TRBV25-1,CASSFLGGGGRDEQYF,TGTGCCAGCAGTTTCCTCGGCGGCGGGGGGCGAGACGAGCAGTACTTC
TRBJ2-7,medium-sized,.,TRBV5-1,CASSNKPLQLSYEQYF,TGCGCCAGCAGCAATAAGCCATTGCAGCTCTCCTACGAGCAGTACTTC
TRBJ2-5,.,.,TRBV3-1,CASSQDSKRTRETQYF,TGTGCCAGCAGCCAAGATAGTAAGCGAACGCGGGAGACCCAGTACTTC
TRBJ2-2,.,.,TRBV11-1,CASSLDGQTGELFF,TGTGCCAGCAGCTTAGACGGACAGACCGGGGAGCTGTTTTTT
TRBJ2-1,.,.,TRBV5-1,CASSLVGSDEQFF,TGCGCCAGCAGCTTGGTTGGGAGCGATGAGCAGTTCTTC
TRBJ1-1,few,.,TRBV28,CASRGSGTEAFF,TGTGCCAGCAGAGGAAGTGGTACTGAAGCTTTCTTT
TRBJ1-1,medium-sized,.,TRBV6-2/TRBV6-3,CASSSSENTEAFF,TGTGCCAGCAGTTCTAGTGAGAACACTGAAGCTTTCTTT
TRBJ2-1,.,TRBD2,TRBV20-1,CSAVQHRGGRALNEQFF,TGCAGTGCCGTCCAACACCGAGGCGGGAGGGCCTTAAATGAGCAGTTCTTC
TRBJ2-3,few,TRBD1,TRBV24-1,CATSDPRQGWVDTQYF,TGTGCCACCAGTGATCCACGACAGGGTTGGGTTGATACGCAGTATTTT
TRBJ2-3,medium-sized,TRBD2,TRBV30,CAWSGAGVGSGTQYF,TGTGCCTGGAGTGGAGCGGGAGTTGGAAGTGGTACGCAGTATTTT
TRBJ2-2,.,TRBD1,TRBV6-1,CATRTGFGELFF,TGTGCCACCAGGACAGGGTTCGGGGAGCTGTTTTTT
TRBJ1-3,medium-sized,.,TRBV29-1,CSVEESGNTIYF,TGCAGCGTTGAAGAAAGTGGAAACACCATATATTTT
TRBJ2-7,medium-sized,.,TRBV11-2,CASSTTLAYDYEQYF,TGTGCCAGCAGTACCACTCTAGCGTATGACTACGAGCAGTACTTC
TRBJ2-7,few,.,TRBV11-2,CASSSLKGRSLLEQYF,TGTGCCAGCAGTTCGCTGAAGGGCAGGTCCCTGCTCGAGCAGTACTTC
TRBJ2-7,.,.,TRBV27,CASSLTGFSYEQYF,TGTGCCAGCAGTTTAACCGGATTTTCCTACGAGCAGTACTTC
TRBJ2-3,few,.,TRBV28,CASSLALTDTQYF,TGTGCCAGCAGTTTAGCGCTCACAGATACGCAGTATTTT
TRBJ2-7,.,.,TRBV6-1,CASTLRGLYEQYF,TGTGCCAGCACGCTAAGAGGATTATACGAGCAGTACTTC
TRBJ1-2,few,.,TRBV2,CASSGTGGTCTF,TGTGCCAGCAGTGGGACCGGTGGCACATGCACCTTC
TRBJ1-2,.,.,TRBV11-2,CASSLEPSANYGYTF,TGTGCCAGCAGCTTAGAACCGTCAGCTAACTATGGCTACACCTTC
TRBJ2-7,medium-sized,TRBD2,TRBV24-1,CATSVSGSYEQYF,TGTGCCACCAGTGTTAGCGGGAGTTACGAGCAGTACTTC
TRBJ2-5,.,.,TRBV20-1,CSATPFGSFAFWETQYF,TGCAGTGCTACCCCCTTCGGGAGCTTCGCGTTTTGGGAGACCCAGTACTTC
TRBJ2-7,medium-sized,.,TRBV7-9,CASSSGRTIEQYF,TGTGCCAGCAGCTCGGGGCGGACGATCGAGCAGTACTTC
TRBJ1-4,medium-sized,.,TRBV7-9,CASMLGSGTRNEKLFF,TGTGCCAGCATGTTAGGATCCGGGACACGGAATGAAAAACTGTTTTTT
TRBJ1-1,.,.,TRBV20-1,CSASDDWDNEAFF,TGCAGTGCTTCGGACGACTGGGACAATGAAGCTTTCTTT
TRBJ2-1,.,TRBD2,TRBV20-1,CSASRGGWNEQFF,TGCAGTGCTAGTCGGGGAGGGTGGAATGAGCAGTTCTTC
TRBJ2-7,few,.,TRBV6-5,CASSYGRASYEQYF,TGTGCCAGCAGTTACGGGCGGGCCTCCTACGAGCAGTACTTC
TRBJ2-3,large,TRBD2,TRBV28,CASSSISGRRADTQYF,TGTGCCAGCAGTTCCATTAGCGGGAGAAGGGCAGATACGCAGTATTTT
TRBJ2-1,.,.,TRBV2,CASSDGFRDEQFF,TGTGCCAGCAGTGACGGTTTTAGGGATGAGCAGTTCTTC
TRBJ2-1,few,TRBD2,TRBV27,CASSSSSGYYNEQFF,TGTGCCAGCAGTTCCTCTAGCGGGTACTACAATGAGCAGTTCTTC